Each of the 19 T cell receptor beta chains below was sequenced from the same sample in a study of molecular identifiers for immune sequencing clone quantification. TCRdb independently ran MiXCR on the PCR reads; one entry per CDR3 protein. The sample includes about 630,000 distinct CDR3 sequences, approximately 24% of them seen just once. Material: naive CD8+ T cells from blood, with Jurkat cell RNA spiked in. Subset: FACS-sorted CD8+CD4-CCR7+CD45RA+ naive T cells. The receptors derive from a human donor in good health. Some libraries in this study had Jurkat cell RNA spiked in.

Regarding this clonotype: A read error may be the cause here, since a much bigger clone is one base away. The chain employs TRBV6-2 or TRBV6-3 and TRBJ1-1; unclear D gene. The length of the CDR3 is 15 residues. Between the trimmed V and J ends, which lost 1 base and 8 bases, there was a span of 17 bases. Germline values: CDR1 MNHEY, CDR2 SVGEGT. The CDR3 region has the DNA TGTGCCAGCAGTTACTGGGATGGTGAGGGCGTAGAAGCTTTCTTT. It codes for CASSYWDGEGVEAFF.

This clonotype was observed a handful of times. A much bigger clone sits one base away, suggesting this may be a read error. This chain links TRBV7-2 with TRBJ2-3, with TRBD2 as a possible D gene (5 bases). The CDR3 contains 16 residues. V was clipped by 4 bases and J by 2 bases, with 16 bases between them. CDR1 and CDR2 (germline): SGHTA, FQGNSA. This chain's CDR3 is CASSYSAALNTDTQYF. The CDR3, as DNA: TGTGCCAGCAGCTATTCAGCGGCCCTAAACACAGATACGCAGTATTTT. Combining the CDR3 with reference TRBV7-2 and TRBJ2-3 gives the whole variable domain GAGVSQSPSNKVTEKGKDVELRCDPISGHTALYWYRQSLGQGLEFLIYFQGNSAPDKSGLPSDRFSAERTGGSVSTLTIQRTQQEDSAVYLCASSYSAALNTDTQYFGPGTRLTVL.

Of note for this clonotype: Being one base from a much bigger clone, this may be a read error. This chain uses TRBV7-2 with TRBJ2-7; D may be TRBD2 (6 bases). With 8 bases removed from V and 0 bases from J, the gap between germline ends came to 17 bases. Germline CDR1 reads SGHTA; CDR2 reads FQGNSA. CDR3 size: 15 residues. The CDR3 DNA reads TGTGCCAGCGGCCTATACTCCGGGAGCTCCTACGAGCAGTACTTC. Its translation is CASGLYSGSSYEQYF.

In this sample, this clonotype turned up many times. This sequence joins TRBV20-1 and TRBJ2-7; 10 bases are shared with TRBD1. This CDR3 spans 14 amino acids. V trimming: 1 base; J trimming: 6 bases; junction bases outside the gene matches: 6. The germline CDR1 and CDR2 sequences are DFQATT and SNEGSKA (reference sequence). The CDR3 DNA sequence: TGCAGTGCTAGAGCGGGGACAGGGGCACTCGAGCAGTACTTC. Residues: CSARAGTGALEQYF.

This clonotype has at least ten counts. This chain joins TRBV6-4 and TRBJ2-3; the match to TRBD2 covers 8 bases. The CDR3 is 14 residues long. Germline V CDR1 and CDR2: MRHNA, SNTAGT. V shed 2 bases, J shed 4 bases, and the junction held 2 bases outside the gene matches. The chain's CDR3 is CASSDPGLADTQYF. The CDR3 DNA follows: TGTGCCAGCAGTGACCCGGGACTAGCAGATACGCAGTATTTT.

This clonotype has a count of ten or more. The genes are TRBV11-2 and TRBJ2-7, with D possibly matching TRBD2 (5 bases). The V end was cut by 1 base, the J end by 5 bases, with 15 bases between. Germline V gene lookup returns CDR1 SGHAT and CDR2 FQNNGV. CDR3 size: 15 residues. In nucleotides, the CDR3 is TGTGCCAGCAGCTTAGGGCTAGCTGCTGGGGACGAGCAGTACTTC. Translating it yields CASSLGLAAGDEQYF.

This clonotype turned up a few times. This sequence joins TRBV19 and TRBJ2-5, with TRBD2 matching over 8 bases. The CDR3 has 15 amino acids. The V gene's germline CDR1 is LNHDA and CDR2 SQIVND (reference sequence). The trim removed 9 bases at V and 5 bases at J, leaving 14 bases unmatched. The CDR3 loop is CASKISGIAAETQYF. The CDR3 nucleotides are TGTGCCAGCAAGATTAGCGGGATCGCGGCGGAGACCCAGTACTTC.

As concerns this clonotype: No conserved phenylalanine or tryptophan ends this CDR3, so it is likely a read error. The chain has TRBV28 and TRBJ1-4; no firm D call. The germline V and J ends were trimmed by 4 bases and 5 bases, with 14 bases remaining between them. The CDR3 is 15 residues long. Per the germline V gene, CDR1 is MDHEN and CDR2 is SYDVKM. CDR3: CASSYLAGWNEKLFS. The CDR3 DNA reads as TGTGCCAGCAGTTATCTGGCTGGCTGGAATGAAAAACTGTTTTCT.

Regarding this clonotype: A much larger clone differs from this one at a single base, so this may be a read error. The CDR3 region has the DNA TGCAGCGTTGCCCTACAGGGGAACGCTGAAGCTCTCTTT. It encodes CSVALQGNAEALF. The rearrangement links TRBV29-1 to TRBJ1-1, with 7 bases that match TRBD1. The CDR3 has 13 amino acids. Germline assignment: CDR1 SQVTM and CDR2 ANQGSEA.

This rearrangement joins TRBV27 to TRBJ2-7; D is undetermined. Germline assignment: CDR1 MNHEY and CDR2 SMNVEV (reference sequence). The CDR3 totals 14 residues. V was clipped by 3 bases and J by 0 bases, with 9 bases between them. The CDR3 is CASSFTANSYEQYF. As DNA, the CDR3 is TGTGCCAGCAGTTTCACAGCAAACTCCTACGAGCAGTACTTC.

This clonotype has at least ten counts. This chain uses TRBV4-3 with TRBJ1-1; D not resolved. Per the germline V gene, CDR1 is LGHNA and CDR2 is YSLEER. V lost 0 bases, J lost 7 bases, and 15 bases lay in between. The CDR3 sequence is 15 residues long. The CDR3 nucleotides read TGCGCCAGCAGCCAAGATTTCAGCGGGCCTTATGAAGCTTTCTTT. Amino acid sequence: CASSQDFSGPYEAFF.

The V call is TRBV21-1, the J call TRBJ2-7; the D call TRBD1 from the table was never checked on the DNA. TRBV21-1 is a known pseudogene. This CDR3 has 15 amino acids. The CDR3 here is CASSPGTGGAYEQYF. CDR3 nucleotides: TGTGCCAGCAGCCCCGGGACAGGGGGCGCCTACGAGCAGTACTTC.

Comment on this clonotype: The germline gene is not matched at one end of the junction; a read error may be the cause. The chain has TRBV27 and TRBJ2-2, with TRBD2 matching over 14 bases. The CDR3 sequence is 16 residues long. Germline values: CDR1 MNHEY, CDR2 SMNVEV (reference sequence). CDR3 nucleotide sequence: TGTGCCGGCAGTACCGGACTAGCGGGGGGTCACGGGGAGCTGTTTTTT. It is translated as CAGSTGLAGGHGELFF.

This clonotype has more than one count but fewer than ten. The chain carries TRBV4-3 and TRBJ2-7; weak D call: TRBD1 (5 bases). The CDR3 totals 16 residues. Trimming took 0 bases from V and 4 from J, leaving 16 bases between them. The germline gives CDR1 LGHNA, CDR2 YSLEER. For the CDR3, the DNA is TGCGCCAGCAGCCAAGATCGATGGGGCCGTTTGTACGAGCAGTACTTC. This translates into CASSQDRWGRLYEQYF.

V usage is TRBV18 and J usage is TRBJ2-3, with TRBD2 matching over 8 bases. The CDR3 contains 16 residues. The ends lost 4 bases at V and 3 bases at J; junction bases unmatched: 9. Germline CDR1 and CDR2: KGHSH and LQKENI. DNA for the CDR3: TGTGCCAGCTCACTGCCGGGACTAGGGAGAACAGATACGCAGTATTTT. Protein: CASSLPGLGRTDTQYF.

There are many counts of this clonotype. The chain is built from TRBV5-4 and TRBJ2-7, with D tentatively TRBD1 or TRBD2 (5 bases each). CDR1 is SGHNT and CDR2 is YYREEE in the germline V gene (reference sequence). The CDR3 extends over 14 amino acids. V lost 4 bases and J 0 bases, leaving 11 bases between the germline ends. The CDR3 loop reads CASSTGRDSYEQYF. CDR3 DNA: TGTGCCAGCAGCACAGGACGGGACTCCTACGAGCAGTACTTC.

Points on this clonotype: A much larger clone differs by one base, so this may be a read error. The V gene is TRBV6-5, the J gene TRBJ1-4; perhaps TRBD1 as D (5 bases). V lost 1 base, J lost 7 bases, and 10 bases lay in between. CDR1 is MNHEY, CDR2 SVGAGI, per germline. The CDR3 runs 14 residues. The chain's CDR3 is CASSYYTRGEKLFF. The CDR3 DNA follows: TGTGCCAGCAGTTACTACACAAGGGGTGAAAAACTGTTTTTT.

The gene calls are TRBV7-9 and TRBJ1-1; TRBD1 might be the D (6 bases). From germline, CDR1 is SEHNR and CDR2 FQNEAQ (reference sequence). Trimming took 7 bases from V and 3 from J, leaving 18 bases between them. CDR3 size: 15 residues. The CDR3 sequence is CASTGRGAWDTEAFF. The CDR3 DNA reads TGTGCCAGCACCGGCCGGGGGGCGTGGGACACTGAAGCTTTCTTT.

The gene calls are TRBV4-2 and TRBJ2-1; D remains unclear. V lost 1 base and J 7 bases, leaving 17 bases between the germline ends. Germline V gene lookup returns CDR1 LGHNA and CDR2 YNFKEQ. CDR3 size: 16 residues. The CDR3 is CASSQGSGQEVNEQFF. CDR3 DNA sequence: TGTGCCAGCAGCCAAGGTTCCGGGCAAGAGGTGAATGAGCAGTTCTTC.